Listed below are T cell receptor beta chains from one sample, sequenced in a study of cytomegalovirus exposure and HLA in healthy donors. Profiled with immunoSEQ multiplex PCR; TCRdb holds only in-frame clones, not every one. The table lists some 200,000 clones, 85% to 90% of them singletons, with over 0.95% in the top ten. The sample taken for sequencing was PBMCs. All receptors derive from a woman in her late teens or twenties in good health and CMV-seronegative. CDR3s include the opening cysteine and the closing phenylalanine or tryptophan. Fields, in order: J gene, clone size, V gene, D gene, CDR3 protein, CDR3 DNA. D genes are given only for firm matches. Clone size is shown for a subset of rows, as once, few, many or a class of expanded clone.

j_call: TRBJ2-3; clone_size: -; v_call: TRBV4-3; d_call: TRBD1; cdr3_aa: CASSRQGLPSTDTQYF; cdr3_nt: TGCGCCAGCAGCCGACAGGGGCTCCCTAGCACAGATACGCAGTATTTT
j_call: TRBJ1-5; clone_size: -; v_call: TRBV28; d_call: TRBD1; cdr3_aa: CASSEKTGGSNQPQHF; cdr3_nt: TGTGCCAGCAGTGAAAAGACAGGGGGTAGCAATCAGCCCCAGCATTTT
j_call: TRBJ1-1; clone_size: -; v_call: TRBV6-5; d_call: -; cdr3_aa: CASSYSAGMNTEAFF; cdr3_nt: TGTGCCAGCAGTTACTCTGCAGGGATGAACACTGAAGCTTTCTTT
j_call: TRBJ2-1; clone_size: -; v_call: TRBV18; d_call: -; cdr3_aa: CASSSPGHLLYNEQFF; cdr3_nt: TGTGCCAGCTCATCACCGGGACACCTTTTGTACAATGAGCAGTTCTTC
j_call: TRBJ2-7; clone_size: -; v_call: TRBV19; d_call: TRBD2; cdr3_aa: CASSNSGLAGIGQYF; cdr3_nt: TGTGCCAGTAGTAACTCTGGACTAGCGGGGATTGGGCAGTACTTC
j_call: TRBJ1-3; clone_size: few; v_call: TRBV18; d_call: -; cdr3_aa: CASSTGGVGNTIYF; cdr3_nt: TGTGCCAGCTCGACGGGAGGGGTTGGAAACACCATATATTTT
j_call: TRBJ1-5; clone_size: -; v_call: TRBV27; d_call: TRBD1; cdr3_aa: CASSFRRQGSNQPQHF; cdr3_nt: TGTGCCAGCAGTTTCCGGAGACAGGGAAGCAATCAGCCCCAGCATTTT
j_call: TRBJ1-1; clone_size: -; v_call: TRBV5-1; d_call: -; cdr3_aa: CASSVAIGGEAEAFF; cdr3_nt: TGCGCCAGCAGCGTGGCGATAGGAGGGGAAGCTGAAGCTTTCTTT
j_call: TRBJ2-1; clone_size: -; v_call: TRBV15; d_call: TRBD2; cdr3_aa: CATSRVGTNSPYNEQFF; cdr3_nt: TGTGCCACCAGCAGAGTTGGGACTAACTCCCCCTACAATGAGCAGTTCTTC
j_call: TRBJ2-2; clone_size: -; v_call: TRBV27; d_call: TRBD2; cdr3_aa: CATRGGGNTGELFF; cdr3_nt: TGTGCCACCCGTGGGGGGGGGAACACCGGGGAGCTGTTTTTT
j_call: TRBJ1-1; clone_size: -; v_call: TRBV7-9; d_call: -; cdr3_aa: CASNLRGTEAFF; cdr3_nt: TGTGCCAGCAACCTTCGGGGCACTGAAGCTTTCTTT
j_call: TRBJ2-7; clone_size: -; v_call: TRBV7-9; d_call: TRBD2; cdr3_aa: CASSGTGTSFNEQYF; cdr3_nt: TGTGCCAGCAGCGGTACCGGGACTAGCTTCAACGAGCAGTACTTC
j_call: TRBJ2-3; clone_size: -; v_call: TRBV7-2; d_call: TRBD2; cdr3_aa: CASSSPGLAGGHTQYF; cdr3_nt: TGTGCCAGCAGCTCACCGGGACTAGCGGGGGGTCATACGCAGTATTTT
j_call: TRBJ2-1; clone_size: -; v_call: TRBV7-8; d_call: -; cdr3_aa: CASSYLGGTYNEQFF; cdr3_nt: TGTGCCAGCAGTTACCTTGGCGGGACTTATAATGAGCAGTTCTTC
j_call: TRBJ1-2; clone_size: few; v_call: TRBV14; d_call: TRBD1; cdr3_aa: CASSRMVGGRDGYTF; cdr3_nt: TGTGCCAGCAGCCGTATGGTAGGGGGCCGCGATGGCTACACCTTC
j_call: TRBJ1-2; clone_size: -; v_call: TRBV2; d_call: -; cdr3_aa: CASGLLSENYGYTF; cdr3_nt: TGTGCCAGCGGTCTTCTAAGCGAGAACTATGGCTACACCTTC
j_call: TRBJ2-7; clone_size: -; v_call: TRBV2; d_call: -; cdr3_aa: CASSELDNQSYEQYF; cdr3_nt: TGTGCCAGCAGTGAACTGGACAACCAGTCCTACGAGCAGTACTTC
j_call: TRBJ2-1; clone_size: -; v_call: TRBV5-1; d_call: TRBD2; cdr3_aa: CASSSLAGFYNEQFF; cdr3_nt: TGCGCCAGCAGCTCACTAGCGGGTTTCTACAATGAGCAGTTCTTC
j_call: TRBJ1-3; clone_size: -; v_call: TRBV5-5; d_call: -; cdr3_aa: CASSPGGDGNTIYF; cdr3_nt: TGTGCCAGCAGCCCCGGAGGGGATGGAAACACCATATATTTT
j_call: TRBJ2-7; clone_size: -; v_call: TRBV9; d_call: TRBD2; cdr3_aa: CASSPRTSGRRWGIALHYEQYF; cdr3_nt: TGTGCCAGCAGCCCACGTACTAGCGGGAGAAGATGGGGGATTGCCCTACACTACGAGCAGTACTTC
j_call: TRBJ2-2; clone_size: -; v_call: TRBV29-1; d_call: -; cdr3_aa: CSGLRAGELFF; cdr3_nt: TGCAGCGGCCTGAGGGCCGGGGAGCTGTTTTTT
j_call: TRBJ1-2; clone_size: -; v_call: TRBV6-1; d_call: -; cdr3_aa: CASMLVVNYGYTF; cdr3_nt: TGTGCCAGCATGTTGGTAGTGAACTATGGCTACACCTTC
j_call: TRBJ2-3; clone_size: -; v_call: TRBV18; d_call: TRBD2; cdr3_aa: CASSSSLAGGRDTQYF; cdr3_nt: TGTGCCAGCTCGAGTTCACTAGCGGGAGGCCGGGATACGCAGTATTTT
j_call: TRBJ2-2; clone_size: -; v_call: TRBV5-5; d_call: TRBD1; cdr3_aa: CASSLGQGFTGELFF; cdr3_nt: TGTGCCAGCAGCTTGGGACAGGGTTTCACCGGGGAGCTGTTTTTT
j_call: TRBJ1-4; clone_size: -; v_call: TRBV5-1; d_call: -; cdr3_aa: CASSLVSWGVKEKLFF; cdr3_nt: TGCGCCAGCAGCTTGGTGTCTTGGGGGGTAAAGGAAAAACTGTTTTTT
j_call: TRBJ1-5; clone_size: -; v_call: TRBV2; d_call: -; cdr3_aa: CASKGPGGLNQPQHF; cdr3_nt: TGTGCCAGCAAAGGTCCGGGGGGTCTCAATCAGCCCCAGCATTTT
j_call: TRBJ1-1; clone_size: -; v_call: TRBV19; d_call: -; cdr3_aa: CASSSMNTEAFF; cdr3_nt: TGTGCCAGTAGTAGTATGAACACTGAAGCTTTCTTT
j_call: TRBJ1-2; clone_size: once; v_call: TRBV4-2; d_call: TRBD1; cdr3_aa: CASSQSGTGYGYTF; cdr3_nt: TGTGCCAGCAGCCAATCCGGGACAGGGTATGGCTACACCTTC
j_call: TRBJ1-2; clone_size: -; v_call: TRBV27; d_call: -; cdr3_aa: CASSLGPRFGYTF; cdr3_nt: TGTGCCAGCAGTTTAGGCCCCAGGTTTGGCTACACCTTC
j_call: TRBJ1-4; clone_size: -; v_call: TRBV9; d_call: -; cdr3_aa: CASSGHRNEKLFF; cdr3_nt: TGTGCCAGCAGCGGACACAGGAATGAAAAACTGTTTTTT
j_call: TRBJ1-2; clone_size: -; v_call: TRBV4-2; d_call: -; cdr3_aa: CASSQGVGPASDGYTF; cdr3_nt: TGTGCCAGCAGCCAAGGAGTGGGGCCGGCTTCGGATGGCTACACCTTC
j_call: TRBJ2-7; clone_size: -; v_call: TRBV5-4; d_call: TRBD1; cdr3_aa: CASSLAGTGAYEQYF; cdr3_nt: TGTGCCAGCAGCTTGGCCGGGACAGGGGCCTACGAGCAGTACTTC
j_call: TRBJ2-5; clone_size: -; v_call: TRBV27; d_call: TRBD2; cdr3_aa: CASSLLAGAETQYF; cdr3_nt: TGTGCCAGCAGTTTACTGGCGGGAGCAGAGACCCAGTACTTC
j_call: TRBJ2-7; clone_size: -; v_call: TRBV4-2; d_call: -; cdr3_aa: CASSQMRASSYEQYF; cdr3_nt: TGTGCCAGCAGCCAAATGCGGGCCAGCTCCTACGAGCAGTACTTC
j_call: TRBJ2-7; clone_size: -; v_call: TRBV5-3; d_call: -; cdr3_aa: CARGVDSSPGEQYF; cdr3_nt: TGTGCCAGAGGGGTAGACAGTTCCCCGGGCGAGCAGTACTTC
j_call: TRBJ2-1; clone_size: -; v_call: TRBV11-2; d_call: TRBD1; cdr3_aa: CASSLGTGGYNEQFF; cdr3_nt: TGTGCCAGCAGCTTAGGAACAGGGGGCTACAATGAGCAGTTCTTC
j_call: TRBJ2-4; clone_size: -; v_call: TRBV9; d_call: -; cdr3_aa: CASSHPNSQDIQYF; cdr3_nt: TGTGCCAGCAGCCATCCAAACAGTCAGGACATTCAGTACTTC
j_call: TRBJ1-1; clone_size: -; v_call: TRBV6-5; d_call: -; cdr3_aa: CASSYHSTGLTEAFF; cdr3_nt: TGTGCCAGCAGTTACCACTCGACAGGCCTCACTGAAGCTTTCTTT
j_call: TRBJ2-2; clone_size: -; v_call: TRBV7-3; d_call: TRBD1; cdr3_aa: CASSLIGTANTGELFF; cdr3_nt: TGTGCCAGCAGCTTGATCGGGACAGCTAACACCGGGGAGCTGTTTTTT
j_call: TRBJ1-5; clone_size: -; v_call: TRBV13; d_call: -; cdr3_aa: CASSPRGYGNQPQHF; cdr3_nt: TGTGCCAGCAGTCCCCGAGGCTACGGCAATCAGCCCCAGCATTTT
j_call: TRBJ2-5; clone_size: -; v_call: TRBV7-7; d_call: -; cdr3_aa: CASSRLRGQETQYF; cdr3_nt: TGTGCCAGCAGCCGGCTGCGGGGGCAGGAGACCCAGTACTTC
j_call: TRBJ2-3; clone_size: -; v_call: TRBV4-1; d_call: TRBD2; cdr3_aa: CASSLSPGTSGGSDTQYF; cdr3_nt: TGCGCCAGCAGCCTAAGCCCTGGGACTAGCGGGGGCTCAGATACGCAGTATTTT
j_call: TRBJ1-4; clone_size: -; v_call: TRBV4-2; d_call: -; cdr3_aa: CASSQDFKGWEKLFF; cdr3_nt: TGTGCCAGCAGCCAAGATTTTAAGGGGTGGGAAAAACTGTTTTTT
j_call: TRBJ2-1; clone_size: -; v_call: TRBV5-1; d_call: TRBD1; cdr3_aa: CASRTSGTAYNEQFF; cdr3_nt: TGCGCCAGCAGGACATCCGGGACAGCATACAATGAGCAGTTCTTC
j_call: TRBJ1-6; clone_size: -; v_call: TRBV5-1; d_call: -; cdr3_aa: CASSPGQSYSPLHF; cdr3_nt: TGCGCCAGCAGCCCAGGACAGTCTTATTCACCCCTCCACTTT
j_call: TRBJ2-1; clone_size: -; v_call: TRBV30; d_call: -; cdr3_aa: CAWSVAPSSYNEQFF; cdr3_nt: TGTGCCTGGAGTGTGGCCCCTAGCTCCTACAATGAGCAGTTCTTC
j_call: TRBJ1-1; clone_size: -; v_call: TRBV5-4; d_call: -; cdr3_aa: CASSLVEGREAFF; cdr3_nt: TGTGCCAGCAGCTTGGTTGAGGGCAGAGAAGCTTTCTTT
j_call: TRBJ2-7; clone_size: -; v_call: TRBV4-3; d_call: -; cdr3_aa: CASSQDLPRRYEQYF; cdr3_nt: TGCGCCAGCAGCCAAGATCTGCCCAGGAGGTACGAGCAGTACTTC
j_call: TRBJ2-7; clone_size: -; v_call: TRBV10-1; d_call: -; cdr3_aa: CASSENGRGIYEQYF; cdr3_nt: TGCGCCAGCAGTGAGAATGGTAGGGGGATCTACGAGCAGTACTTC
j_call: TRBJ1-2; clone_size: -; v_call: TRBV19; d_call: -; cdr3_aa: CASSWGGLNYGYTF; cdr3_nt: TGTGCCAGTAGTTGGGGGGGGCTTAACTATGGCTACACCTTC